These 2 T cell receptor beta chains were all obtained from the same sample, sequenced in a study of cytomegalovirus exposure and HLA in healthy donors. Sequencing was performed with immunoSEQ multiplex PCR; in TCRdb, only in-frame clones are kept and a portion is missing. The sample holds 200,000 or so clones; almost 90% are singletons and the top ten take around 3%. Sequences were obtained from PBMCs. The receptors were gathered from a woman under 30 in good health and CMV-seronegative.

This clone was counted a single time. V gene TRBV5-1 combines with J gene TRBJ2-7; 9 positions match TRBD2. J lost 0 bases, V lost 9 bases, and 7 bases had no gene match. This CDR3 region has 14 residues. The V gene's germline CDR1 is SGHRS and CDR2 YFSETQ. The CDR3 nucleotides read TGCGCCACCCGGACTAGCGCCCGCTCCTACGAGCAGTACTTC. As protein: CATRTSARSYEQYF.

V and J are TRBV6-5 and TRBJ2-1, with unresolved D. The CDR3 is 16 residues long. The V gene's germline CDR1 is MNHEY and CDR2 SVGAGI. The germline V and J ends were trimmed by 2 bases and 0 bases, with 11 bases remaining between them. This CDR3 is CASSYAAVSSYNEQFF. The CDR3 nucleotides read TGTGCCAGCAGTTACGCGGCGGTAAGCTCCTACAATGAGCAGTTCTTC.